This section outlines one T cell receptor (beta chain) sequence together with its context. This sample is part of a study of fetal regulatory T cell absence and autoimmunity. The CDR3 runs to 14 residues. CDR1 and CDR2 from the germline V gene are KGHSH and LQKENI. V was trimmed by 3 bases and J by 8 bases, leaving 14 bases between them. Produced via immunoSEQ multiplex PCR; TCRdb's table is partial and in-frame only. Among around 100,000 clones listed, more than 70% were seen once. The clonotype was recovered from a male donor with IPEX syndrome. The sample taken for sequencing was pancreas tissue. The gene calls are TRBV18 and TRBJ1-3; D possibly corresponds to TRBD1 (5 bases). The CDR3: CASSPWTRRDTIYF. For the CDR3, the DNA is TGTGCCAGCTCACCCTGGACAAGGAGGGACACCATATATTTT.